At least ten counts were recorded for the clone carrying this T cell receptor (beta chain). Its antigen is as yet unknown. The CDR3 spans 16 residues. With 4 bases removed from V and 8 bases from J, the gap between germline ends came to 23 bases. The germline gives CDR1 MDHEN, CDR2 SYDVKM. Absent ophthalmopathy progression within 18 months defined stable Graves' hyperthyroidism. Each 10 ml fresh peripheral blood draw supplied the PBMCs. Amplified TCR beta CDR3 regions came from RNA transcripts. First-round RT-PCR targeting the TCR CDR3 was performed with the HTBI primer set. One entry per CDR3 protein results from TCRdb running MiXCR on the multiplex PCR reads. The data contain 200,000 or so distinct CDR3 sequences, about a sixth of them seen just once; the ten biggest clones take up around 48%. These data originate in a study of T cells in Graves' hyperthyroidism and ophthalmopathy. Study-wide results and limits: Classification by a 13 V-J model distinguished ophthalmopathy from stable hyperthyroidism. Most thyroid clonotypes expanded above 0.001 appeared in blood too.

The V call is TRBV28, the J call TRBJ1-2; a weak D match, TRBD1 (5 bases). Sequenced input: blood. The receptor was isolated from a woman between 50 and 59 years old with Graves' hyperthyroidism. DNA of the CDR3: TGTGCCAGCAGTTCCTTCCCACCCAAGGGGCTAGGAGGCTACACCTTC. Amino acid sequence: CASSSFPPKGLGGYTF.